Below are 12 T cell receptor beta chains sequenced from a single sample in a study of Graves' ophthalmopathy and Graves' hyperthyroidism (dated by TCRdb to the late 2010s). The instrument was an Illumina HiSeq 2000. For repertoire sequencing, the TCR beta CDR3 regions were amplified from RNA transcripts. HTBI primers and the Qiagen OneStep RT-PCR kit were used in a first-round RT-PCR, which was followed by a second-round multiplex PCR, size selection and purification. The public reads were run again by TCRdb, first through fastp at Q25 and then through MiXCR, and only productive beta chains were kept. Rows matching on CDR3 protein sequence are summarized as one entry with the most common DNA and genes. The sample records approximately 700,000 distinct CDR3 sequences, approximately 39% of which are singletons. The leading ten clones occupy more than 3% of the sample. Sequencing was performed on peripheral blood. Receptor source: an adult man with Graves' ophthalmopathy.

V and J are TRBV29-1 and TRBJ2-5; D gene ambiguous. In germline, CDR1 is SQVTM, CDR2 ANQGSEA. Trimming left V 5 bases short and J 2 bases short, with 9 bases between. This CDR3 comprises 12 residues. The CDR3, as DNA: TGCAGCGTTAGATTCGGGCAAGAGACCCAGTACTTC. Protein sequence: CSVRFGQETQYF.

This clonotype was seen at least ten times. The V call is TRBV9, the J call TRBJ1-4, with unresolved D. This CDR3 region has 12 residues. V lost 3 bases and J 8 bases, leaving 8 bases between the germline ends. The germline V gene encodes CDR1 SGDLS and CDR2 YYNGEE. The CDR3 loop is CASSAMGEKLFF. The CDR3 DNA sequence: TGTGCCAGCAGCGCCATGGGCGAAAAACTGTTTTTT.

Notes on this clonotype: This clone may be a read error of a much larger clone one base away. The V call is TRBV20-1, the J call TRBJ1-3, with D tentatively TRBD1 (5 bases). The CDR3 has 14 residues. Trimming cost V 5 bases and J 1 base, with 12 bases left between them. Germline V lookup: CDR1 DFQATT, CDR2 SNEGSKA (reference sequence). Here the CDR3 reads CSARRGWSGNTIYF. CDR3 bases: TGCAGTGCTCGGCGGGGCTGGTCTGGAAACACCATATATTTT.

This clonotype was seen at least ten times. V is TRBV15 and J is TRBJ2-7; D is unresolved. The CDR3 is 11 amino acids. Between the trimmed V and J ends, which lost 4 bases and 6 bases, there was a span of 7 bases. Germline values: CDR1 LNHNV, CDR2 YYDKDF (reference sequence). The CDR3 is CATSTYSEQYF. In nucleotides, the CDR3 is TGTGCCACCAGCACCTACTCCGAGCAGTACTTC.

V is TRBV12-3 or TRBV12-4 and J is TRBJ2-3, with D hard to call. With 5 bases removed from V and 7 bases from J, the gap between germline ends came to 10 bases. This CDR3 is 12 amino acids long. The CDR3 DNA follows: TGTGCCAGCAGTCCCATGAGTTATACGCAGTATTTT. It codes for CASSPMSYTQYF.

This chain uses TRBV7-9 with TRBJ1-6; 9 positions match TRBD1. The CDR3 is 15 residues long. V was pared by 4 bases and J by 10 bases, with 8 bases of the junction left unmatched. CDR1 SEHNR and CDR2 FQNEAQ come from the germline V gene (reference sequence). CDR3 region: CASSWGQGSTSPLHF. For the CDR3, the DNA is TGTGCCAGCAGCTGGGGACAGGGAAGTACCTCACCCCTCCACTTT.

This clonotype was recorded at least ten times. The chain carries TRBV5-5 and TRBJ2-7; TRBD1 aligns across 8 bases. The germline V gene has CDR1 SGHKS and CDR2 YYEKEE (reference sequence). The CDR3 contains 14 residues. Losses at the gene ends were 1 base for V and 5 bases for J; bases not matched to a gene: 5. The CDR3 nucleotides read TGTGCCAGCAGCTTGTTACAGGGGGTCAACGAGCAGTACTTC. This sequence encodes CASSLLQGVNEQYF. Based on the CDR3 plus reference TRBV5-5 and TRBJ2-7, the full variable domain is DAGVTQSPTHLIKTRGQQVTLRCSPISGHKSVSWYQQVLGQGPQFIFQYYEKEERGRGNFPDRFSARQFPNYSSELNVNALLLGDSALYLCASSLLQGVNEQYFGPGTRLTVT.

This clonotype was detected a few times. At one boundary the junction diverges from the germline segment, which might be a read error. V and J are TRBV5-8 and TRBJ1-2, with no clear D. Germline loops: CDR1 SGHTS, CDR2 YDEGEE. There are 15 residues in the CDR3. As DNA, the CDR3 is TGTGCCAGCAGCTTGGCTCACACGGAAGATCGGCTACCGGCCTTC. Amino acids: CASSLAHTEDRLPAF.

This chain joins TRBV7-9 and TRBJ1-5; no clear D gene. The CDR3 length is 16 residues. CDR1 is SEHNR and CDR2 is FQNEAQ in the germline V gene (reference sequence). V was clipped by 1 base and J by 3 bases, with 13 bases between them. This CDR3 is CASSLVSVGNNQPQHF. In DNA, the CDR3 is TGTGCCAGCAGCTTAGTAAGTGTTGGGAACAATCAGCCCCAGCATTTT.

This clonotype showed up many times. The rearrangement links TRBV7-9 to TRBJ1-3; D is perhaps TRBD1 (5 bases). V was shortened by 2 bases and J by 9 bases, with 8 bases between the two germline ends. The germline V gene encodes CDR1 SEHNR and CDR2 FQNEAQ (reference sequence). This CDR3 contains 12 residues. The CDR3 coding sequence is TGTGCCAGCAGCTTACAGGGCGGCACCATATATTTT. Translated: CASSLQGGTIYF.

The table lists this clonotype with many counts. CDR3 residues: CASSWGQQETQYF. The CDR3 DNA reads as TGTGCCAGCAGTTGGGGACAGCAAGAGACCCAGTACTTC. The chain employs TRBV12-3 or TRBV12-4 and TRBJ2-5; 7 bases fit TRBD1. Trimming at V came to 4 bases and at J to 2 bases, leaving 1 base not matched to a gene. CDR3 size: 13 residues.

This clonotype has at least ten counts. The CDR3 is CASSAPGVSGYTF. The CDR3 nucleotides read TGTGCCAGCAGTGCCCCAGGGGTTTCTGGCTACACCTTC. V is TRBV25-1 and J is TRBJ1-2, with D maybe TRBD1 (6 bases). Germline CDR1 MGHDK, CDR2 SYGVNS. The length of the CDR3 is 13 residues. V lost 4 bases and J lost 7, with 13 bases in between.